Following are 2 T cell receptor beta chains from one sample sequenced in a study of Graves' ophthalmopathy and Graves' hyperthyroidism. RNA transcripts were the template, and TCR beta CDR3 regions were amplified from them. HTBI primers served in a first-round RT-PCR, which a second-round multiplex PCR followed. TCRdb passed the multiplex PCR reads through MiXCR, listing each CDR3 protein once. Among over 200,000 distinct CDR3 sequences listed, about 32% were seen once. The specimen was peripheral blood. Receptors originate from a man aged 45-65 years with Graves' ophthalmopathy.

At least ten counts were recorded for this clonotype. This rearrangement joins TRBV20-1 to TRBJ2-5, with 7 bases that match TRBD1. Germline values: CDR1 DFQATT, CDR2 SNEGSKA (reference sequence). The V segment lost 6 bases and the J segment 2 bases; nucleotides outside the gene matches: 9. The CDR3 totals 14 residues. CDR3 coding DNA: TGCAGTGCGCCCGGGACAGCCTTTCAAGAGACCCAGTACTTC. Its translation is CSAPGTAFQETQYF.

This clonotype was picked up many times. This sequence joins TRBV27 and TRBJ2-5; 10 bases align to TRBD1. The V and J ends lost 6 bases and 4 bases, in that order; junction bases with no gene match: 14. Germline CDR1 reads MNHEY; CDR2 reads SMNVEV (reference sequence). The length of the CDR3 is 17 residues. Written as DNA, the CDR3 is TGTGCCAGCAGACGCAACGGGGGACAGGGGACCTCAGAGACCCAGTACTTC. Protein product: CASRRNGGQGTSETQYF.